The sequence of this T cell receptor delta chain was determined in a study of Vδ1+ human thymocytes. Sequences come from RNA converted to cDNA by reverse transcription. Pooled V-gene forward primers with one constant-region reverse primer generated the CDR3 amplicons by multiplex PCR. TCRdb re-called the multiplex PCR reads via CATT. The repertoire includes around 76,000 delta-chain clones, around 32% of them detected once, and about 0.26% sits in the top ten. This clone was recorded once. Its target is unknown. At the DNA level, this CDR3 is encoded by other sequences in the same sample as well. The length of the CDR3 is 18 residues. The junction had 13 bases not matched to a gene; V was cut back by 3 bases and J by 0 bases. The germline V gene encodes CDR1 TSWWSYY and CDR2 QGS. General study points: Despite high sort purity, about a fifth of thymic T cell receptor delta sequences were Vdelta2. Highly polyclonal TRG and TRD repertoires with Gaussian CDR3 length distributions appeared in thymus.

The sorted cells were CD3+ Vdelta1+ Vdelta2- thymocytes from alphabeta-depleted thymus. The specimen was Vdelta1+ gamma-delta thymocytes from the thymus. Subset in this sample: FACS-sorted CD3+ TCRalphabeta- TCRVdelta1+ TCRVdelta2- thymocytes. V usage is TRDV1 and J usage is TRDJ1; 7 positions agree with TRDD3. The TCR was taken from a boy less than two years old who had congenital heart surgery. CDR3 sequence (DNA): TGTGCTCTTGGGGACAAGCAAGGGATACAGGAGTACACCGATAAACTCATCTTT. Its protein is CALGDKQGIQEYTDKLIF.